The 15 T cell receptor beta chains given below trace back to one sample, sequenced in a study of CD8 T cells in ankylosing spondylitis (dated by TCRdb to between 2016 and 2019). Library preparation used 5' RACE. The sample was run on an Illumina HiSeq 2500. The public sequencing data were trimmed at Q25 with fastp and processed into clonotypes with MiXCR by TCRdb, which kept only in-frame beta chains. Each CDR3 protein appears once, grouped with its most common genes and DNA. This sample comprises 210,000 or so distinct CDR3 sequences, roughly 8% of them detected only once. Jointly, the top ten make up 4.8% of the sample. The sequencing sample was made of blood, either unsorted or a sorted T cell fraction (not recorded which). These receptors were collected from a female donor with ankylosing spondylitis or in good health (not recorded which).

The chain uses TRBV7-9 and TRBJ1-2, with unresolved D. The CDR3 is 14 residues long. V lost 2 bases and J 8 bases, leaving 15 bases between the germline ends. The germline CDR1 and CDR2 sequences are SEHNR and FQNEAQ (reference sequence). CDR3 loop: CASSLSYSESGYTF. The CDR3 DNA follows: TGTGCCAGCAGCTTAAGTTACAGCGAATCGGGCTACACCTTC.

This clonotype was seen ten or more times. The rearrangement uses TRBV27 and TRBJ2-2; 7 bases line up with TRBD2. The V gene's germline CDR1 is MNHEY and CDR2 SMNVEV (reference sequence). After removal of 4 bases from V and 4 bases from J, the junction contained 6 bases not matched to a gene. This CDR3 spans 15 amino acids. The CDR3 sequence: CASSSHGRGTGELFF. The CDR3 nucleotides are TGTGCCAGCAGTTCCCATGGGAGGGGCACCGGGGAGCTGTTTTTT.

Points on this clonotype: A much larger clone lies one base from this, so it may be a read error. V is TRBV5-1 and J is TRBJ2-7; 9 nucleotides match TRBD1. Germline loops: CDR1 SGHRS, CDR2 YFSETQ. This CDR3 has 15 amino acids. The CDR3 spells CAGSTGTGRQDEQYF. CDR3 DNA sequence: TGCGCCGGCAGCACCGGGACAGGGAGACAGGACGAGCAGTACTTC. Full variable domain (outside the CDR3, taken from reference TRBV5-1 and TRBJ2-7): KAGVTQTPRYLIKTRGQQVTLSCSPISGHRSVSWYQQTPGQGLQFLFEYFSETQRNKGNFPGRFSGRQFSNSRSEMNVSTLELGDSALYLCAGSTGTGRQDEQYFGPGTRLTVT.

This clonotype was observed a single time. In DNA form, the CDR3 reads TGCAGTGCTAGAGAGGCCAGGGAAGCTTTCTTT. Protein product: CSAREAREAFF. V and J are TRBV20-1 and TRBJ1-1, with D uncertain. CDR3 size: 11 residues. V shed 0 bases and J shed 8 bases, with 7 bases lying between them. CDR1 and CDR2 from the germline V gene are DFQATT and SNEGSKA (reference sequence).

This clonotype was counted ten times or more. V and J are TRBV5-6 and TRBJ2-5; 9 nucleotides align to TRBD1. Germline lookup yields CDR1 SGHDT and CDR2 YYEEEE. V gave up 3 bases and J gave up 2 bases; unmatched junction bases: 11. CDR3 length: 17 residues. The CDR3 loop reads CASSSIQGAILQETQYF. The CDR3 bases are TGTGCCAGCAGCTCGATACAGGGGGCAATACTACAAGAGACCCAGTACTTC.

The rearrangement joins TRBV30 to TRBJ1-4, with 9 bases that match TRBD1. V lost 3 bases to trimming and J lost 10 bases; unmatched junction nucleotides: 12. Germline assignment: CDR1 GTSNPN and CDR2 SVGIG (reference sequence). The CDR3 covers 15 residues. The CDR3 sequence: CAWRGGTGPSGKLFF. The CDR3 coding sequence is TGTGCCTGGAGGGGGGGGACAGGGCCGTCTGGAAAACTGTTTTTT.

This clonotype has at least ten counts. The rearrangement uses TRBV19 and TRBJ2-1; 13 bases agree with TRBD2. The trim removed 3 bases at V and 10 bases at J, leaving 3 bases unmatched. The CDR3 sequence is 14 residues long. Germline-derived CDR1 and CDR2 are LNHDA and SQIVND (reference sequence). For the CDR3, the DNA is TGTGCCAGTAGTATCAGGGGACTAGCGGGAGAGCAGTTCTTC. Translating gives CASSIRGLAGEQFF. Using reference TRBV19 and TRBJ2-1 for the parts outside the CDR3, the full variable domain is DGGITQSPKYLFRKEGQNVTLSCEQNLNHDAMYWYRQDPGQGLRLIYYSQIVNDFQKGDIAEGYSVSREKKESFPLTVTSAQKNPTAFYLCASSIRGLAGEQFFGPGTRLTVL.

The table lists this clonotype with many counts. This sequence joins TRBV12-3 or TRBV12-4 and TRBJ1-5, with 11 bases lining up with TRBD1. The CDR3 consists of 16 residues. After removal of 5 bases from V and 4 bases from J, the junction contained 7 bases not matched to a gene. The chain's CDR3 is CASSLGQGAFNQPQHF. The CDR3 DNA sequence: TGTGCCAGCAGTCTAGGACAGGGGGCATTTAATCAGCCCCAGCATTTT.

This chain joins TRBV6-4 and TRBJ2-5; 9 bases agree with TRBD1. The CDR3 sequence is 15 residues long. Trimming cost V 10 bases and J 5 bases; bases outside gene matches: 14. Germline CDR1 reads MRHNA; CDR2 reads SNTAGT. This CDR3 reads CATNSLDRGRETQYF. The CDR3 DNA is TGTGCCACCAATTCGCTGGACAGGGGTAGGGAGACCCAGTACTTC.

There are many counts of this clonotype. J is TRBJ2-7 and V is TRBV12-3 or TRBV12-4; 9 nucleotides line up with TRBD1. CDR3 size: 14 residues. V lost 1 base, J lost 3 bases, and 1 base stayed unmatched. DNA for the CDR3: TGTGCCAGCAGTTTAGGGACAGGGGTCTACGAGCAGTACTTC. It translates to CASSLGTGVYEQYF.

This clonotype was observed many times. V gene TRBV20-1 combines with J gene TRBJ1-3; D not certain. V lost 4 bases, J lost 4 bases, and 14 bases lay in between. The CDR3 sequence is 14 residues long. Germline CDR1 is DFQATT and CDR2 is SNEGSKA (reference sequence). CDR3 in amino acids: CSATRGSDGNTIYF. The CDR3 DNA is TGCAGTGCTACCCGCGGGAGCGACGGAAACACCATATATTTT.

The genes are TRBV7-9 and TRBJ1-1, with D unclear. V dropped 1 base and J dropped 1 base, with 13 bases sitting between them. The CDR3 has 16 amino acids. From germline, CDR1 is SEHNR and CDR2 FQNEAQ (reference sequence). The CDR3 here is CASSLVEGGRNTEAFF. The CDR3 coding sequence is TGTGCCAGCAGCTTAGTCGAGGGTGGGCGGAACACTGAAGCTTTCTTT.

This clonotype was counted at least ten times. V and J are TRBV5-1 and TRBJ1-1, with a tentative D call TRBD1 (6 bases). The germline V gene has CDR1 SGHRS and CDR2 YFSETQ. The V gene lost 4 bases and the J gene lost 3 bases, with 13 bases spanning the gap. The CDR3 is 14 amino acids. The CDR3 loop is CASSLGQRDTEAFF. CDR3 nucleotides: TGCGCCAGCAGCCTAGGACAGAGGGACACTGAAGCTTTCTTT.

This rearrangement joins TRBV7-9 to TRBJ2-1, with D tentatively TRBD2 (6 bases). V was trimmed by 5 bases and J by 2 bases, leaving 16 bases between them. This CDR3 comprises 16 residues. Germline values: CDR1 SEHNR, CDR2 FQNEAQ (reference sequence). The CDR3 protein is CASSPNAREAYNEQFF. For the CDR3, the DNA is TGTGCCAGCAGCCCTAATGCGCGGGAAGCCTACAATGAGCAGTTCTTC.

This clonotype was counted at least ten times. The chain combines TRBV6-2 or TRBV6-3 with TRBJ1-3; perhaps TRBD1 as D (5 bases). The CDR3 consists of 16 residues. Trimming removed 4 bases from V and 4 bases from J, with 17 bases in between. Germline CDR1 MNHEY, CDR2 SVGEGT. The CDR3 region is CASSWEPDRPGNTIYF. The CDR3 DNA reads TGTGCCAGCAGTTGGGAACCAGACAGACCAGGAAACACCATATATTTT.